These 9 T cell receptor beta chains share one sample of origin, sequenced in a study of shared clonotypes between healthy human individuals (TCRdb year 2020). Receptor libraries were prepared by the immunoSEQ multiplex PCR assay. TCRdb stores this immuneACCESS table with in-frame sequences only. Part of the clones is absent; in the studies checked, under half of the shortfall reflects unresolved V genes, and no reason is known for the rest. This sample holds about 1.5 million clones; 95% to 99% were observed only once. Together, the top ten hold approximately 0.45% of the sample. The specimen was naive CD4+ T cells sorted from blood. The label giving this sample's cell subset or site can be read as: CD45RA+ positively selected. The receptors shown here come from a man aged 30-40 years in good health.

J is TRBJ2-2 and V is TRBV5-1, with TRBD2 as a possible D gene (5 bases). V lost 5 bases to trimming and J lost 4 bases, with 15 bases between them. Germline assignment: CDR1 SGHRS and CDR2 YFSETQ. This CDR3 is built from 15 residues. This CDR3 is CASSLLSGITGELFF. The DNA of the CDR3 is TGCGCCAGCAGTCTATTGTCGGGGATCACCGGGGAGCTGTTTTTT.

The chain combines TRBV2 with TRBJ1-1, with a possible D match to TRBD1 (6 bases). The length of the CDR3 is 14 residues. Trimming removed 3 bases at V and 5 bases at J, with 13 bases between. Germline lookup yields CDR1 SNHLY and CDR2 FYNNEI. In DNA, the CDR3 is TGTGCCAGCAGTGATCCCAGGGGAGGTACTGAAGCTTTCTTT. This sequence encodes CASSDPRGGTEAFF.

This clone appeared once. The CDR3 nucleotides are TGCGCCAGCAGCCAAGCTGCGGCGGGCGGGGAGCTGTTTTTT. Protein sequence: CASSQAAAGGELFF. The chain recombines TRBV4-3 with TRBJ2-2; maybe TRBD2 (5 bases). V was pared by 1 base and J by 7 bases, with 10 bases between. This CDR3 has 14 amino acids. Germline V gene data show CDR1 as LGHNA and CDR2 as YSLEER.

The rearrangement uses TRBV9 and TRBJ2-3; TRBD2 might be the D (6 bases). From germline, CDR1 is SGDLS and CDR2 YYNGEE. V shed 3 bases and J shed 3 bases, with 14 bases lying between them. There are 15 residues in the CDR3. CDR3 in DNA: TGTGCCAGCAGCGCCGTTTCGGGGGTTACAGATACGCAGTATTTT. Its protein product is CASSAVSGVTDTQYF.

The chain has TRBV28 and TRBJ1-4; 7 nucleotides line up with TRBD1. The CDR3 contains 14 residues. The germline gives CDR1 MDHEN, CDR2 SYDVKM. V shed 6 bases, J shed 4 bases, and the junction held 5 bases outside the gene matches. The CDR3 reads CASRGGQRNEKLFF. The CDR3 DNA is TGTGCCAGCAGGGGGGGACAGCGTAATGAAAAACTGTTTTTT.

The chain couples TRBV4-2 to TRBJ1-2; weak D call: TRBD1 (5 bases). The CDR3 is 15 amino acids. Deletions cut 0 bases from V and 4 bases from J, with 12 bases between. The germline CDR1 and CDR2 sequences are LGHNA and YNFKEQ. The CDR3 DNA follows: TGTGCCAGCAGCCAAGAGGGACGTGGTGGCTATGGCTACACCTTC. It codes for CASSQEGRGGYGYTF.

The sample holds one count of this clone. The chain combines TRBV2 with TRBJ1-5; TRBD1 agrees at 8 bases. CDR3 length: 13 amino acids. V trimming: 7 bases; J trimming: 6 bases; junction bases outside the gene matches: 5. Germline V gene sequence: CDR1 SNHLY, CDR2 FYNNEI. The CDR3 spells CASTNDRGQPQHF. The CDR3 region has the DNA TGTGCCAGCACTAACGACAGGGGTCAGCCCCAGCATTTT.

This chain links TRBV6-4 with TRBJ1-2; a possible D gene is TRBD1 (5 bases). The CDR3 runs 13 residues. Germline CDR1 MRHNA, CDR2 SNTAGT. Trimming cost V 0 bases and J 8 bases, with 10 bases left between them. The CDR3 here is CASSDSRGSGYTF. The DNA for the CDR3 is TGTGCCAGCAGTGACTCAAGGGGCTCGGGCTACACCTTC.

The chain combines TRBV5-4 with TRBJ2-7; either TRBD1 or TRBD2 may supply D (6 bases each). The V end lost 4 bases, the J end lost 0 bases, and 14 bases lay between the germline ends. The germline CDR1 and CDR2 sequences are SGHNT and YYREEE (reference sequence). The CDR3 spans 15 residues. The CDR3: CASSRRDTSSYEQYF. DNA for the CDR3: TGTGCCAGCAGCAGGAGGGACACAAGCTCCTACGAGCAGTACTTC.